The T cell receptor (beta chain) under discussion was sequenced for a study of T cells after yellow fever vaccination. Study-level findings and limits: Detected again after the booster were most primary-vaccination clones, at approximately 95% CD4 and approximately 85% CD8. Shared CD4/CD8 clonotypes were a small share, likely from convergent recombination. There was a possibility that FACS-sorted repertoires contained abundant clonotypes contaminating from the bulk population.

In this sample, this clonotype turned up a few times. What it binds is not known. A process of 5'RACE template switching, which added a universal primer site and UMIs, was used to make TCR cDNA. Using its own MiXCR run on the 5' RACE reads, TCRdb lists one record per CDR3 protein. Counted here are 300,000 to 350,000 distinct CDR3 sequences, 3.5% to 4.5% occurring once; the ten biggest clones make up 19%. The TCR was taken from a young man who received the YFV17D yellow fever vaccine. Sequences were derived from PBMCs, sampled 15 days after the yellow fever booster vaccination.

The CDR3 sequence is CASSRQSGTDTQYF. The CDR3 nucleotides are TGTGCCAGCAGCAGACAGTCCGGGACAGATACGCAGTATTTT. The chain links TRBV12-3 or TRBV12-4 to TRBJ2-3, with D possibly being TRBD1 (5 bases). Trimming shortened V by 6 bases and J by 3 bases, and 13 bases separated the two germline ends. The CDR3 is 14 residues long.